The source of this TCR beta chain is a study of T cells in Graves' hyperthyroidism and ophthalmopathy (dated by TCRdb to between 2018 and 2020). Study-wide context: Peripheral blood was sampled at the time of initial diagnosis, prior to any treatment. TCR V-J signatures able to tell the groups apart were searched for in a discovery cohort of 95 or so patients, of whom more than 40 had Graves' ophthalmopathy and 57 had stable Graves' hyperthyroidism. An independent validation cohort of fewer than 20 hyperthyroidism patients and 17 patients who later progressed to ophthalmopathy tested prospective prediction of ophthalmopathy. The 100 or so discovery patients were randomly split 7:3 into training and test sets. The study also compared thyroid tissue and blood T-cell repertoires from about 6 Graves' hyperthyroidism patients. After blood sampling, hyperthyroidism patients were treated with methimazole at a starting dose of 30 mg daily, and ophthalmopathy patients were treated with high-dose intravenous methylprednisolone. The paper describes TCR Vbeta CDR3 sequencing of 120 to 150 peripheral blood samples, made up of 43 ophthalmopathy patients, roughly 80 hyperthyroidism patients and roughly 17 progressor patients.

The TCR beta CDR3 regions were amplified from the RNA transcripts. For the first round of RT-PCR on the TCR CDR3, the HTBI primer set was used together with the Qiagen OneStep RT-PCR kit. The libraries were constructed in a second round of multiplex PCR and then size-selected and purified. Sequencing of the libraries was done on an Illumina HiSeq2000 using paired-end 100 bp reads. Turning to the authors' computational methods: SOAPnuke was used to process the raw data, removing reads that contained adapters or uncalled bases, had a mean Phred below 15, or lacked an exact match to the constant primer or identifier. High-quality paired reads were merged with COPE v1.2.5, and unique nucleotide sequences were defined as clonotypes. MiTCR v1.1 was used to align the clonotypes against IMGT TRBV, TRBD and TRBJ reference segments. Only V-J combinations with frequency above 0.0001, covering about 99% of repertoires, were analysed. A TCS score was defined as the ratio between F50 (clonal expansion) and ExV (chaos), using BLOSUM62-based TCRdist between CDR3 peptides within each V-J. Welch's t-statistics and random forest reduced fewer than 550 V-J features to 13, which were used in a naive Bayes classifier (R e1071). The raw public data were reprocessed by TCRdb itself: fastp quality trimming at Q25, MiXCR clonotype calling, in-frame beta chains only. Each entry is one CDR3 protein sequence, shown with its most common DNA and genes. The V and J calls were determined by TCRdb, not by the authors. This sample has about 550,000 distinct CDR3 sequences in its table, and 20% to 25% of those were observed once. The ten largest clones capture about a quarter of the sample.

Overall results and qualifications from the work: No statistical method was used to fix the sample size in advance, and group allocation was not hidden from the investigators. In validation, the model predicted progression to ophthalmopathy with 55% to 71% sensitivity and 72% to 85% specificity, a median of about 6 months before onset. Most expanded thyroid clonotypes (frequency above 0.001) were also found in blood, which suggests that blood repertoires may mirror thyroid immune responses. A 13 V-J signature model separated ophthalmopathy from stable hyperthyroidism, with roughly 88% sensitivity and 81% to 83% specificity in cross-validation and 80%/75% in testing.

This clonotype appeared many times. This receptor's antigen is unknown. Base qualities are not recorded, but no much larger clone differs from it by a single base. Graves' hyperthyroidism was defined as stable when no progression to ophthalmopathy occurred over 18 months of follow-up. The hyperthyroidism patients were between 18 and 65 years old and newly diagnosed, with a disease duration of less than 2 months. Patients with uncontrolled infections, other autoimmune diseases, pregnancy or lactation were excluded. Clinical symptoms, serum thyroxine and TRAb, thyroid ultrasound, and orbital computed tomography formed the basis for the diagnoses. PBMCs were separated from roughly 10 ml of fresh peripheral blood using Ficoll-Paque density gradient centrifugation. Trizol reagent was used to extract total RNA, and RNA quality was then checked on an Agilent 2100 Bioanalyzer. The sample taken for sequencing was blood. This clonotype originated in a man younger than 30 with Graves' hyperthyroidism.

The sequence in DNA is TGTGCCAGCAGCGAGGCGGCGAGCTCCTACGAGCAGTACTTC. Translated, it gives CASSEAASSYEQYF. This chain joins TRBV7-9 to TRBJ2-7, with the D gene too uncertain to name. From the germline V gene (reference sequence), CDR1 is SEHNR and CDR2 is FQNEAQ. The CDR3 covers 14 residues, taking in both the cysteine and the phenylalanine. Solely the CDR3 DNA is kept, with 42 bases framed from the first base. Cut back by 5 bases and 0 bases, the V and J ends lie 11 bases apart.